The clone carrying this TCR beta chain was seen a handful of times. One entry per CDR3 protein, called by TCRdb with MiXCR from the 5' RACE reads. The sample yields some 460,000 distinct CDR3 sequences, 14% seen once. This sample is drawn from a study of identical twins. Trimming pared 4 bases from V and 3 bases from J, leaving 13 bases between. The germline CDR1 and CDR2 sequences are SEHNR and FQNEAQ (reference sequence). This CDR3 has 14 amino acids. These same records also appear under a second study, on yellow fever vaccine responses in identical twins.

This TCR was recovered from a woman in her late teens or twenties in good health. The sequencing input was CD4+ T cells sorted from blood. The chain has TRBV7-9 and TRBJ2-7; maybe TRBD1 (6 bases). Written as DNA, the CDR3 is TGTGCCAGCAGCTACGGACAGAGTAACTACGAGCAGTACTTC. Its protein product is CASSYGQSNYEQYF.